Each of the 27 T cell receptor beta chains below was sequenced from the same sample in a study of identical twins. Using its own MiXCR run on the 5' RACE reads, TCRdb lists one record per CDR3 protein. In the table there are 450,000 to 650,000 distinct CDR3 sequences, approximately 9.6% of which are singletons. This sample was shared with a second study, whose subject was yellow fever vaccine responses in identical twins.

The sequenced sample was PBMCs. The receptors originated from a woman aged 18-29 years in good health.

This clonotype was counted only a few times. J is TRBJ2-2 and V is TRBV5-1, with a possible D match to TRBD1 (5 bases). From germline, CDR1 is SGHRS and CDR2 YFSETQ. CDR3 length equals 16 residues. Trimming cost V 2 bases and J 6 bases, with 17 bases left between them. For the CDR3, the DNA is TGCGCCAGCAGCTTTTGGCCAGGGCTCGGATCCGGGGAGCTGTTTTTT. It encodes CASSFWPGLGSGELFF.

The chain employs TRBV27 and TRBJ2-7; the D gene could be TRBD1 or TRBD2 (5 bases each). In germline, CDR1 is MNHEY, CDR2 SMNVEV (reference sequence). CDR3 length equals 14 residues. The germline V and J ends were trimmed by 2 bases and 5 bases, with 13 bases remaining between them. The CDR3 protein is CASSLRDRPHEQYF. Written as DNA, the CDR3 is TGTGCCAGCAGTTTAAGGGACCGACCCCACGAGCAGTACTTC.

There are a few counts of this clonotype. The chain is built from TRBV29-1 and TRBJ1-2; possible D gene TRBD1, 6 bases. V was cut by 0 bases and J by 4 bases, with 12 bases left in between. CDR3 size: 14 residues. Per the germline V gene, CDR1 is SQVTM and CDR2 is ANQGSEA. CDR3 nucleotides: TGCAGCGTTGAAGATCTGGGGGGGGCCTATGGCTACACCTTC. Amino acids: CSVEDLGGAYGYTF.

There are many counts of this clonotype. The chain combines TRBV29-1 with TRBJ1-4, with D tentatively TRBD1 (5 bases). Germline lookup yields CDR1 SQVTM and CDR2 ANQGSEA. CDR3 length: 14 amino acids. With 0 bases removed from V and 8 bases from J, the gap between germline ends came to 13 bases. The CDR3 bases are TGCAGCGTTGAAGAGGATAGGGGTGAGGAAAAACTGTTTTTT. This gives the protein CSVEEDRGEEKLFF.

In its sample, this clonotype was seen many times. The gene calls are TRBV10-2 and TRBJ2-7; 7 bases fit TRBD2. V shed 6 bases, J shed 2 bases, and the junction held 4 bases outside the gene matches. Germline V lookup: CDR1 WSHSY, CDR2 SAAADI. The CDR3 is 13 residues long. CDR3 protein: CASRTGLPYEQYF. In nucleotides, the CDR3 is TGCGCCAGCAGGACGGGACTACCCTACGAGCAGTACTTC.

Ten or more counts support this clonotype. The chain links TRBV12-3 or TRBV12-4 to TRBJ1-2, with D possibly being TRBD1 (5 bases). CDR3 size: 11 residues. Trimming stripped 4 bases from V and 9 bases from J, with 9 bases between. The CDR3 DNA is TGTGCCAGCAGTTCCGACAGTAGCTACACCTTC. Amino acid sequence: CASSSDSSYTF.

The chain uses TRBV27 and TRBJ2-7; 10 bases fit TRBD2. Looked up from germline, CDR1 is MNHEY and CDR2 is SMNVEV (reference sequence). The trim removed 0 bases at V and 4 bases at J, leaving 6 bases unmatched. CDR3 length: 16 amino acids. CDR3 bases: TGTGCCAGCAGTTTATCTAGCGGGGGGCCGGGGTACGAGCAGTACTTC. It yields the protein CASSLSSGGPGYEQYF.

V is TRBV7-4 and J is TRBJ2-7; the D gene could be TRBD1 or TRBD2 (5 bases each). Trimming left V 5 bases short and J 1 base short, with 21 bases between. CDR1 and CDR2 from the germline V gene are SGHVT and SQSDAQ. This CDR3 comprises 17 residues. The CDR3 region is CASSLILSPGPSYEQYF. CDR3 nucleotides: TGTGCCAGCAGCCTTATCCTCAGTCCGGGACCATCCTACGAGCAGTACTTC. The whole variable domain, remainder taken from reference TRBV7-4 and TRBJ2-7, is GAGVSQSPRYKVAKRGRDVALRCDSISGHVTLYWYRQTLGQGSEVLTYSQSDAQRDKSGRPSGRFSAERPERSVSTLKIQRTEQGDSAVYLCASSLILSPGPSYEQYFGPGTRLTVT.

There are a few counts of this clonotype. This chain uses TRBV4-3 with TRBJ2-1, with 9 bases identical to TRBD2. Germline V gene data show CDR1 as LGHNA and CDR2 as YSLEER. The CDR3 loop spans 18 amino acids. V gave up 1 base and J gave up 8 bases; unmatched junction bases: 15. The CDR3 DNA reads TGCGCCAGCAGCCAAGTAAGCGGGAGAGCGGGAGGATGGTATGAGCAGTTCTTC. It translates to CASSQVSGRAGGWYEQFF.

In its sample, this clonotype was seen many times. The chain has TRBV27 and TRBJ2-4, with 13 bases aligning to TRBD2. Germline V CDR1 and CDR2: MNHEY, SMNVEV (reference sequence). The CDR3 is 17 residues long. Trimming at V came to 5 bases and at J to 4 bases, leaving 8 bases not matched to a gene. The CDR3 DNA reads TGTGCCAGCAGTACGAACGCGGGACTAGCGGGGAAAAACATTCAGTACTTC. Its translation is CASSTNAGLAGKNIQYF.

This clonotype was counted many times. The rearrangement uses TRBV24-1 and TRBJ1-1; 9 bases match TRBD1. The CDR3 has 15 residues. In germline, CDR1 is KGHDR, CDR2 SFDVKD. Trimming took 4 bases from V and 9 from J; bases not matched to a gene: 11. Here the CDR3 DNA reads TGTGCCACCAGTGAAAACAGGGGGCCCGAATCAAAAGCTTTCTTT. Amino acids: CATSENRGPESKAFF.

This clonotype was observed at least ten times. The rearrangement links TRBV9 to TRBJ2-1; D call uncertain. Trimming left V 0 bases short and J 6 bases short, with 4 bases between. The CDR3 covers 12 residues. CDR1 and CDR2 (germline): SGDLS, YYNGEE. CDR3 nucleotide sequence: TGTGCCAGCAGCGTAGCCGTCAATGAGCAGTTCTTC. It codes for CASSVAVNEQFF.

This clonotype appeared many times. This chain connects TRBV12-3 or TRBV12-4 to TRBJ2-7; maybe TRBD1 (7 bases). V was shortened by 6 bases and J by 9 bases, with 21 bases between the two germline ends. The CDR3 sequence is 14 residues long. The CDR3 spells CASSPGGRAGWQYF. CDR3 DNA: TGTGCCAGCAGCCCAGGGGGGCGAGCAGGATGGCAGTACTTC.

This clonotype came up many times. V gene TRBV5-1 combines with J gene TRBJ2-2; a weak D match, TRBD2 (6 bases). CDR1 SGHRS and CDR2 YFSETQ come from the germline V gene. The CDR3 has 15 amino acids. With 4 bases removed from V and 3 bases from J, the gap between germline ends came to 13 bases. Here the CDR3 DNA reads TGCGCCAGCAGCCCGACCGGGAGAGACACCGGGGAGCTGTTTTTT. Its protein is CASSPTGRDTGELFF. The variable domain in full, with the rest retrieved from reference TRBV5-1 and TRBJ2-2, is KAGVTQTPRYLIKTRGQQVTLSCSPISGHRSVSWYQQTPGQGLQFLFEYFSETQRNKGNFPGRFSGRQFSNSRSEMNVSTLELGDSALYLCASSPTGRDTGELFFGEGSRLTVL.

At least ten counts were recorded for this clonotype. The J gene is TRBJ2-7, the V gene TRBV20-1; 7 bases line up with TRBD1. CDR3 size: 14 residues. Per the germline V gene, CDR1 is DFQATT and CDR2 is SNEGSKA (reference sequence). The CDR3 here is CSASTDREYDEQYF. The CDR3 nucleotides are TGCAGCGCCTCTACAGACAGGGAATATGACGAGCAGTACTTC.

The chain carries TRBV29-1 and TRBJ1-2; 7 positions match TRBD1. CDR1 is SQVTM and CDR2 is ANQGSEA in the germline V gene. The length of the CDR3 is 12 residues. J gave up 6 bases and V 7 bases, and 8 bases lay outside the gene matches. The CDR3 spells CSALTGDNGYTF. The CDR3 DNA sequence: TGCAGCGCCCTTACAGGGGACAATGGCTACACCTTC. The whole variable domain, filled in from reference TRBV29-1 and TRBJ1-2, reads SAVISQKPSRDICQRGTSLTIQCQVDSQVTMMFWYRQQPGQSLTLIATANQGSEATYESGFVIDKFPISRPNLTFSTLTVSNMSPEDSSIYLCSALTGDNGYTFGSGTRLTVV.

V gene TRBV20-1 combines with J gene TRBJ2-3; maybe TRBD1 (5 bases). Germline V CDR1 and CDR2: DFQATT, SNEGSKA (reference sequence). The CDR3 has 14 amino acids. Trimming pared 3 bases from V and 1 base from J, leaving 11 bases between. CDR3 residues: CSASFVGRTDTQYF. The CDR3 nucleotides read TGCAGTGCTAGTTTTGTGGGGCGCACAGATACGCAGTATTTT.

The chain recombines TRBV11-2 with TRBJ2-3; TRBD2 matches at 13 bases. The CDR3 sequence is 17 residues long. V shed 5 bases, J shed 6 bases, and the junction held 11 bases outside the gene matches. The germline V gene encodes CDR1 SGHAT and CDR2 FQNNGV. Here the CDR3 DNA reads TGTGCCAGCAGCCCGCCAACTAGCGGGAGGGCCCCCGATACGCAGTATTTT. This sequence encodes CASSPPTSGRAPDTQYF.

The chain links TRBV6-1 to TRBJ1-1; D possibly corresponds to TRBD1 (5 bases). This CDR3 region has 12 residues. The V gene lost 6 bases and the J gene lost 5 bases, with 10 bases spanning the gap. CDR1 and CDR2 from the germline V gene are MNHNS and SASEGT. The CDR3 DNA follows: TGTGCCAGCAGAAACGGGGGGACTGAAGCTTTCTTT. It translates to CASRNGGTEAFF.

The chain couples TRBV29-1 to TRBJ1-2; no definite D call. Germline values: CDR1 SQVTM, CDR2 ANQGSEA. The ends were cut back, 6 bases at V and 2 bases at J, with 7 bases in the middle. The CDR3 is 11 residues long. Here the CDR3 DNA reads TGCAGCGTCCCATACAACTATGGCTACACCTTC. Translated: CSVPYNYGYTF.

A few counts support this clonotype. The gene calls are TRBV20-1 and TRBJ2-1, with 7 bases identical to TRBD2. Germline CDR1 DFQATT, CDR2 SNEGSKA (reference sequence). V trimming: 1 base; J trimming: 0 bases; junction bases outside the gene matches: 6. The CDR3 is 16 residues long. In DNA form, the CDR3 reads TGCAGTGCTAGAGTAGCTAGCGGCATCTCCTACAATGAGCAGTTCTTC. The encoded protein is CSARVASGISYNEQFF.

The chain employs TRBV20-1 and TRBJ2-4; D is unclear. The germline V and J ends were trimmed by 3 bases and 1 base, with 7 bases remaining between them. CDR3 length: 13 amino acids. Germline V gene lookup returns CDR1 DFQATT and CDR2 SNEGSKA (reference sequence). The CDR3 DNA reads TGCAGTGCTAGTGGTGAGGCCAAAAACATTCAGTACTTC. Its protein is CSASGEAKNIQYF.

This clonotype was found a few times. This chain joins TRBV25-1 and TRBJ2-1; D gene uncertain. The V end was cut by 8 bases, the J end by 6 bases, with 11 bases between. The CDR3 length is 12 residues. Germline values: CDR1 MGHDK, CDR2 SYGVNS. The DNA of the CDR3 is TGTGCCAGCGGAGATTACCTCAATGAGCAGTTCTTC. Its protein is CASGDYLNEQFF.

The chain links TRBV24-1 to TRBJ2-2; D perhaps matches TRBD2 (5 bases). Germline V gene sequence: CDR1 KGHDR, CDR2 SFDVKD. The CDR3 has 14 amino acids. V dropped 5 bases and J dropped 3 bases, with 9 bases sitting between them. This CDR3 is CATSGAVYTGELFF. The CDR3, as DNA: TGTGCCACCAGTGGAGCGGTATACACCGGGGAGCTGTTTTTT.

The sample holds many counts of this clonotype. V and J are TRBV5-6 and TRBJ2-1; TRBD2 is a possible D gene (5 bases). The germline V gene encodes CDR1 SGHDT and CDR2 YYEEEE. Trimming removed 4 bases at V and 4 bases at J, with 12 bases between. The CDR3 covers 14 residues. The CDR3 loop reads CASSLSRRYNEQFF. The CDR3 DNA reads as TGTGCCAGCAGCCTATCAAGGAGGTACAATGAGCAGTTCTTC.

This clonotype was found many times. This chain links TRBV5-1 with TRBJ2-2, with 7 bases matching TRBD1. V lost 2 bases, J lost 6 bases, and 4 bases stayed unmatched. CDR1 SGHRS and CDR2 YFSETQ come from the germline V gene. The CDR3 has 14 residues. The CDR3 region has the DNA TGCGCCAGCAGCTTAGGGACAGTCCCCGGGGAGCTGTTTTTT. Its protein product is CASSLGTVPGELFF.

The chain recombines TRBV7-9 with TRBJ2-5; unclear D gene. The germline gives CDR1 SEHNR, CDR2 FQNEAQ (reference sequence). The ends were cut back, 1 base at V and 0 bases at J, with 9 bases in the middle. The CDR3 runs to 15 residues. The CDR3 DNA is TGTGCCAGCAGCTTAGGTTTTATCGACCAAGAGACCCAGTACTTC. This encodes CASSLGFIDQETQYF.